A selection of T cell receptor beta chains follows, all from one sample in a study of shared clonotypes between healthy human individuals. The repertoire was sequenced with immunoSEQ multiplex PCR; TCRdb's copy has only in-frame clones and lacks some. This table has 650,000 to 700,000 clones, roughly 88% appearing once. The sample comprised memory CD8+ T cells from PBMCs. These receptor sequences come from a man aged 18 to 30 in good health. Some clones in this sample may be carry-over from other donors' samples. Both conserved end residues are part of each CDR3. A D gene is named only where the DNA matches it firmly. Clone sizes are given selectively: once, few, many, or a class where the clone is expanded.

J,size,V,D,CDR3,DNA
TRBJ2-7,.,TRBV5-6,.,CASSVGRGLRKYF,TGTGCCAGCAGTGTCGGGCGGGGTCTTCGGAAGTACTTC
TRBJ1-2,.,TRBV19,.,CASTIGGGYTF,TGTGCCAGTACCATTGGGGGTGGCTACACCTTC
TRBJ2-7,.,TRBV7-9,.,CASSPRDGTYEQYF,TGTGCCAGCAGCCCCCGGGACGGAACCTACGAGCAGTACTTC
TRBJ2-3,.,TRBV5-1,.,CASSETYPTDTQYF,TGCGCCAGCAGCGAGACCTATCCCACAGATACGCAGTATTTT
TRBJ2-1,.,TRBV7-8,TRBD2,CASSPVGGSRYEQFF,TGTGCCAGCAGCCCCGTGGGAGGGAGCCGCTATGAGCAGTTCTTC
TRBJ2-1,once,TRBV5-4,.,CASSLGDVGNEQFF,TGTGCCAGCAGCTTGGGTGATGTAGGAAATGAGCAGTTCTTC
TRBJ2-3,.,TRBV6-6,TRBD2,CASRGTSGRAQYF,TGTGCCAGCAGAGGGACTAGCGGGAGGGCCCAGTATTTT
TRBJ2-1,.,TRBV11-2,TRBD1,CASSLESGGRNEQFF,TGTGCCAGCAGCTTGGAGTCAGGGGGCCGGAATGAGCAGTTCTTC
TRBJ2-5,.,TRBV6-5,.,CASSSGITLGQETQYF,TGTGCCAGCAGTTCTGGGATAACCCTAGGGCAAGAGACCCAGTACTTC
TRBJ2-1,.,TRBV7-9,.,CASRDEAGEQFF,TGTGCCAGCAGGGATGAGGCGGGTGAGCAGTTCTTC
TRBJ1-5,.,TRBV21-1,.,CASSKETQGTQPQHF,TGTGCCAGCAGCAAAGAGACCCAGGGGACACAGCCCCAGCATTTT
TRBJ2-1,.,TRBV27,.,CASSLIASANEQFF,TGTGCCAGCAGTTTGATAGCGAGCGCTAATGAGCAGTTCTTC
TRBJ1-1,.,TRBV7-9,.,CASSLFQGGRGEAFF,TGTGCCAGCAGCTTATTCCAGGGCGGGAGGGGTGAAGCTTTCTTT
TRBJ2-1,.,TRBV9,TRBD2,CASSVGTSGGPYNEQFF,TGTGCCAGCAGCGTGGGGACTAGCGGGGGACCCTACAATGAGCAGTTCTTC
TRBJ1-2,.,TRBV11-2,.,CASSLEGGRIYGYTF,TGTGCCAGCAGTTTAGAGGGGGGACGGATCTATGGCTACACCTTC
TRBJ2-1,once,TRBV27,TRBD2,CASSLQGLAEDNEQFF,TGTGCCAGCAGTCTACAGGGACTAGCGGAGGACAATGAGCAGTTCTTC
TRBJ1-1,.,TRBV6-5,.,CASRTGEAFF,TGTGCCAGCAGGACAGGAGAAGCTTTCTTT
TRBJ1-2,.,TRBV5-1,.,CASSLAPRGGYTF,TGCGCCAGCAGCTTGGCCCCCCGGGGTGGCTACACCTTC
TRBJ2-7,.,TRBV5-1,TRBD2,CASSLAPSGSEKYF,TGCGCCAGCAGCTTGGCCCCTAGCGGGAGCGAAAAGTACTTC
TRBJ1-1,.,TRBV5-5,.,CASSLGGRTEAFF,TGTGCCAGCAGCTTGGGGGGTCGGACTGAAGCTTTCTTT
TRBJ2-7,.,TRBV25-1,.,CASRGRGGYEQYF,TGTGCCAGCAGGGGCAGGGGAGGCTACGAGCAGTACTTC
TRBJ1-6,.,TRBV5-8,.,CASSLVSPGPSSPLHF,TGTGCCAGCAGCTTAGTTAGTCCTGGACCATCTTCACCCCTCCACTTT
TRBJ1-1,.,TRBV5-6,TRBD1,CASSLPPGQGALVQTEAFF,TGTGCCAGCAGCTTGCCACCGGGACAGGGGGCTTTAGTACAGACTGAAGCTTTCTTT
TRBJ2-1,.,TRBV4-2,.,CASSQERSPFGGRTYNEQFF,TGTGCCAGCAGCCAAGAAAGATCCCCATTCGGGGGGCGTACCTACAATGAGCAGTTCTTC
TRBJ2-7,.,TRBV28,TRBD2,CASSLSAGADEQYF,TGTGCCAGCAGTTTATCTGCGGGAGCGGACGAGCAGTACTTC
TRBJ1-3,.,TRBV6-5,.,CASSPIRSGNTIYF,TGTGCCAGCAGCCCCATACGCTCTGGAAACACCATATATTTT
TRBJ1-1,once,TRBV6-5,.,CASSELSGVAEAFF,TGTGCCAGCAGTGAATTGTCTGGGGTCGCTGAAGCTTTCTTT
TRBJ1-3,.,TRBV19,.,CASKREEAIYF,TGTGCCAGTAAGCGGGAGGAGGCCATATATTTT
TRBJ2-5,.,TRBV19,.,CASSDSGPLGETQYF,TGTGCCAGTAGCGACTCCGGACCGCTCGGGGAGACCCAGTACTTC
TRBJ2-3,.,TRBV28,.,CASNTREGASADTQYF,TGTGCCAGCAATACTAGGGAGGGGGCCTCGGCGGATACGCAGTATTTT
TRBJ2-5,.,TRBV6-5,.,CASSYEGGETQYF,TGTGCCAGCAGTTACGAGGGTGGGGAGACCCAGTACTTC
TRBJ2-7,.,TRBV27,.,CASSSGRGLEQYF,TGTGCCAGCAGTTCCGGACGGGGACTGGAGCAGTACTTC
TRBJ2-4,.,TRBV27,.,CASSAGQGDIQYF,TGTGCCAGCAGTGCGGGGCAAGGGGACATTCAGTACTTC